A single sample is the source of the 27 T cell receptor beta chains below, sequenced in a study of blood T cell repertoires in COVID-19 (dated by TCRdb to about 2020). Library generation was performed with the immunoSEQ multiplex PCR assay. TCRdb carries this immuneACCESS record with in-frame sequences only. Its versions omit some clonotypes, under half of them owing to an unresolved V gene in the studies checked, with the rest unexplained. The sample table shows almost 200,000 clones, and roughly 83% are seen once. Around 6% of the sample goes to the ten largest clones. The sequencing sample was made of peripheral blood. Source of these receptors: a woman between 35 and 50 years old with COVID-19, enrolled during active disease.

The genes are TRBV7-9 and TRBJ1-1, with D possibly matching TRBD1 (6 bases). The CDR3 runs to 15 residues. Germline V gives CDR1 SEHNR, CDR2 FQNEAQ (reference sequence). The V end was cut by 5 bases, the J end by 0 bases, with 13 bases between. CDR3 sequence: CASSPLDRMNTEAFF. In DNA, the CDR3 is TGTGCCAGCAGCCCGCTGGACAGAATGAACACTGAAGCTTTCTTT.

The chain employs TRBV6-5 and TRBJ2-5; TRBD1 matches 7 bases. V lost 6 bases to trimming and J lost 4 bases; unmatched junction nucleotides: 11. CDR3 length equals 15 residues. Germline V gene lookup returns CDR1 MNHEY and CDR2 SVGAGI. The CDR3 bases are TGTGCCAGCAGACTTGGGACAGTTTGGGCAGAGACCCAGTACTTC. This encodes CASRLGTVWAETQYF.

This clone was picked up a small number of times. This chain links TRBV5-4 with TRBJ2-2; TRBD1 aligns across 7 bases. This CDR3 has 16 residues. From germline, CDR1 is SGHNT and CDR2 YYREEE (reference sequence). Losses at the gene ends were 4 bases for V and 2 bases for J; bases not matched to a gene: 8. This CDR3 is CASSRNRGANTGELFF. In DNA form, the CDR3 reads TGTGCCAGCAGCCGCAACAGGGGTGCAAACACCGGGGAGCTGTTTTTT.

V usage is TRBV3-1 (or the pseudogene TRBV3-2) and J usage is TRBJ1-5; D is unclear. V was pared by 5 bases and J by 0 bases, with 8 bases between. Germline V gene data show CDR1 as LGHDT and CDR2 as YNNKEL (reference sequence). This CDR3 region has 14 residues. The CDR3 sequence is CASSGIDSNQPQHF. In DNA, the CDR3 is TGTGCCAGCAGCGGCATTGATAGCAATCAGCCCCAGCATTTT.

The CDR3 sequence: CASSFTGSNQPQHF. For the CDR3, the DNA is TGTGCCAGCAGTTTTACAGGGAGCAATCAGCCCCAGCATTTT. The gene calls are TRBV7-2 and TRBJ1-5; tentative D call: TRBD1 (6 bases). Trimming removed 6 bases at V and 1 base at J, with 10 bases between. Germline CDR1 SGHTA, CDR2 FQGNSA. This CDR3 spans 14 amino acids.

The chain uses TRBV2 and TRBJ2-5; TRBD2 matches 13 bases. The V and J ends lost 4 bases and 0 bases, in that order; junction bases with no gene match: 2. Germline CDR1 SNHLY, CDR2 FYNNEI. This CDR3 is 16 amino acids long. In DNA form, the CDR3 reads TGTGCCAGCAGTGGGGGACTAGCGGGGAACCAAGAGACCCAGTACTTC. Its protein product is CASSGGLAGNQETQYF.

The V gene is TRBV4-3, the J gene TRBJ2-1, with 7 nucleotides matching TRBD2. The CDR3 extends over 14 amino acids. Per germline, CDR1 LGHNA and CDR2 YSLEER. V gave up 6 bases and J gave up 2 bases; unmatched junction bases: 4. In DNA form, the CDR3 reads TGCGCCAGCAGTGGGGGGGGGACCTACAATGAGCAGTTCTTC. It encodes CASSGGGTYNEQFF.

The rearrangement joins TRBV11-2 to TRBJ1-2; possible D gene TRBD1, 6 bases. The germline CDR1 and CDR2 sequences are SGHAT and FQNNGV. Trimming removed 4 bases at V and 2 bases at J, with 8 bases between. This CDR3 has 13 residues. CDR3 DNA sequence: TGTGCCAGCAGCTCGGACAGAAACTATGGCTACACCTTC. It codes for CASSSDRNYGYTF. Filled out from reference TRBV11-2 and TRBJ1-2, the complete variable domain reads EAGVAQSPRYKIIEKRQSVAFWCNPISGHATLYWYQQILGQGPKLLIQFQNNGVVDDSQLPKDRFSAERLKGVDSTLKIQPAKLEDSAVYLCASSSDRNYGYTFGSGTRLTVV.

The chain is built from TRBV30 and TRBJ1-4; TRBD1 is a possible D gene (6 bases). This CDR3 has 16 residues. The V gene's germline CDR1 is GTSNPN and CDR2 SVGIG (reference sequence). V lost 0 bases, J lost 8 bases, and 19 bases lay in between. In nucleotides, the CDR3 is TGTGCCTGGAGTGTTCCCCACAGGGTAGGAAGGGAAAAACTGTTTTTT. Amino acid sequence: CAWSVPHRVGREKLFF.

The V gene is TRBV10-3, the J gene TRBJ2-1, with 12 bases that match TRBD2. Germline CDR1 ENHRY, CDR2 SYGVKD. The CDR3 extends over 16 amino acids. Trimming cost V 5 bases and J 0 bases; bases outside gene matches: 2. The CDR3 loop is CAISRTSGASYNEQFF. CDR3 coding DNA: TGTGCCATCAGTCGGACTAGCGGGGCCTCCTACAATGAGCAGTTCTTC.

This sequence joins TRBV7-3 and TRBJ2-6; a possible D gene is TRBD1 (8 bases). V was trimmed by 10 bases and J by 1 base, leaving 29 bases between them. The CDR3 loop spans 20 amino acids. The germline V gene encodes CDR1 SGHTA and CDR2 FQGTGA. The CDR3, as DNA: TGTGCCACCACCAAAACAGGGGGGGGCCGCTACATTTCTGGGGCCAACGTCCTGACTTTC. The encoded protein is CATTKTGGGRYISGANVLTF.

The chain recombines TRBV2 with TRBJ1-6; 7 bases match TRBD1. Germline V gene sequence: CDR1 SNHLY, CDR2 FYNNEI. The CDR3 consists of 15 residues. The junction had 8 bases not matched to a gene; V was cut back by 5 bases and J by 7 bases. As DNA, the CDR3 is TGTGCCAGCAGTACCGACAGGGTGGGGAATTCACCCCTCCACTTT. Its translation is CASSTDRVGNSPLHF.

The chain combines TRBV7-2 with TRBJ2-3; D perhaps matches TRBD2 (6 bases). The CDR3 loop spans 14 amino acids. Germline CDR1 is SGHTA and CDR2 is FQGNSA. Trimming cost V 7 bases and J 9 bases, with 20 bases left between them. CDR3 in DNA: TGTGCCAGCAAGTACCTTTCGGGCGGGATCACGCAGTATTTT. Its translation: CASKYLSGGITQYF.

This clone was picked up a small number of times. Distinct nucleotide sequences in the sample also encode this CDR3. The chain recombines TRBV7-2 with TRBJ1-1, with 7 bases fitting TRBD1. The CDR3 loop spans 14 amino acids. Losses at the gene ends were 3 bases for V and 4 bases for J; bases not matched to a gene: 5. Germline V gene lookup returns CDR1 SGHTA and CDR2 FQGNSA. This chain's CDR3 is CASSFGGGGTEAFF. The CDR3 DNA reads as TGTGCCAGCAGCTTCGGAGGGGGCGGCACTGAAGCTTTCTTT.

V gene TRBV19 combines with J gene TRBJ2-3, with unresolved D. In germline, CDR1 is LNHDA, CDR2 SQIVND (reference sequence). CDR3 length: 17 amino acids. Trimming took 5 bases from V and 1 from J, leaving 19 bases between them. The CDR3 spells CASSPDVAGQGTDTQYF. The CDR3 nucleotides are TGTGCCAGTAGTCCCGACGTCGCAGGCCAGGGCACAGATACGCAGTATTTT.

This clone occurred once. Here the CDR3 DNA reads TGTGCCAGCAGCCCTAAAGCCAGGGAGGGATTAGGAGAGACCCAGTACTTC. Its protein is CASSPKAREGLGETQYF. The V and J genes are TRBV7-6 and TRBJ2-5, with 7 bases lining up with TRBD2. CDR1 SGHVS and CDR2 FNYEAQ come from the germline V gene. There are 17 residues in the CDR3. Losses at the gene ends were 5 bases for V and 4 bases for J; bases not matched to a gene: 16.

The genes are TRBV24-1 and TRBJ2-1; weak D call: TRBD2 (6 bases). Germline values: CDR1 KGHDR, CDR2 SFDVKD. Trimming cost V 4 bases and J 10 bases, with 13 bases left between them. CDR3 length equals 13 residues. The CDR3 sequence: CATSEPGSQEQFF. CDR3 in DNA: TGTGCCACCAGTGAGCCCGGGAGTCAGGAGCAGTTCTTC.

This clone was seen a handful of times. This sequence joins TRBV10-3 and TRBJ1-2; perhaps TRBD1 as D (6 bases). This CDR3 is built from 14 residues. V shed 0 bases and J shed 3 bases, with 8 bases lying between them. The germline V gene encodes CDR1 ENHRY and CDR2 SYGVKD. CDR3 in amino acids: CAISESKGDYGYTF. Written as DNA, the CDR3 is TGTGCCATCAGTGAGTCAAAGGGGGACTATGGCTACACCTTC.

The chain links TRBV2 to TRBJ1-5; possibly TRBD1 for D (6 bases). CDR1 SNHLY and CDR2 FYNNEI come from the germline V gene. Trimming removed 7 bases from V and 0 bases from J, with 7 bases in between. CDR3 size: 13 residues. The CDR3 DNA reads TGTGCCAGCACGACAGGTAGCAATCAGCCCCAGCATTTT. This translates into CASTTGSNQPQHF.

This chain links TRBV14 with TRBJ2-2, with D possibly being TRBD1 (5 bases). The CDR3 totals 13 residues. Germline assignment: CDR1 SGHDN and CDR2 FVKESK. Trimming removed 6 bases from V and 4 bases from J, with 9 bases in between. CDR3 protein: CASSQGFTGELFF. The CDR3 DNA sequence: TGTGCCAGCAGTCAGGGCTTCACCGGGGAGCTGTTTTTT. Variable domain in full (rest from reference TRBV14 and TRBJ2-2): EAGVTQFPSHSVIEKGQTVTLRCDPISGHDNLYWYRRVMGKEIKFLLHFVKESKQDESGMPNNRFLAERTGGTYSTLKVQPAELEDSGVYFCASSQGFTGELFFGEGSRLTVL.

The chain employs TRBV4-3 and TRBJ2-7, with D possibly matching TRBD1 (6 bases). This CDR3 comprises 17 residues. In germline, CDR1 is LGHNA, CDR2 YSLEER. The V end lost 0 bases, the J end lost 2 bases, and 17 bases lay between the germline ends. The DNA of the CDR3 is TGCGCCAGCAGCCAAGAGGGGGATTCGGGACACACCTACGAGCAGTACTTC. Translated, it gives CASSQEGDSGHTYEQYF.

This clone was seen a few times. The chain recombines TRBV28 with TRBJ1-1; D uncertain. Trimming shortened V by 7 bases and J by 2 bases, and 17 bases separated the two germline ends. CDR1 is MDHEN, CDR2 SYDVKM, per germline. This CDR3 comprises 15 residues. CDR3: CASTPRGKTNTEAFF. CDR3 nucleotide sequence: TGTGCCAGCACCCCCCGCGGCAAAACCAACACTGAAGCTTTCTTT.

The chain employs TRBV27 and TRBJ2-7; D is ambiguous. The CDR3 has 13 residues. Trimming pared 2 bases from V and 4 bases from J, leaving 9 bases between. Germline CDR1 and CDR2: MNHEY and SMNVEV (reference sequence). CDR3 amino acids: CASSLGVEYEQYF. CDR3 DNA sequence: TGTGCCAGCAGTTTAGGTGTAGAGTACGAGCAGTACTTC.

The gene calls are TRBV3-1 (or the pseudogene TRBV3-2) and TRBJ2-7, with 7 bases aligning to TRBD1. This CDR3 is built from 17 residues. V lost 1 base to trimming and J lost 7 bases; unmatched junction nucleotides: 16. The germline V gene has CDR1 LGHDT and CDR2 YNNKEL (reference sequence). CDR3 sequence: CASSQGGGARLGREQYF. The CDR3 DNA reads TGTGCCAGCAGCCAAGGAGGGGGCGCAAGGTTAGGTAGGGAGCAGTACTTC.

On this clone: One end of the junction varies from germline; a read error may be responsible. The V gene is TRBV7-9, the J gene TRBJ1-1, with D perhaps matching TRBD1 (6 bases). Germline V gives CDR1 SEHNR, CDR2 FQNEAQ (reference sequence). The CDR3 has 14 amino acids. CDR3 region: CASSLVRGIEGVIF. CDR3 bases: TGTGCCAGCAGCTTAGTCCGAGGGATCGAGGGGGTGATCTTT. The whole variable domain, filled in from reference TRBV7-9 and TRBJ1-1, reads DTGVSQNPRHKITKRGQNVTFRCDPISEHNRLYWYRQTLGQGPEFLTYFQNEAQLEKSRLLSDRFSAERPKGSFSTLEIQRTEQGDSAMYLCASSLVRGIEGVIFGQGTRLTVV.

The genes are TRBV7-2 and TRBJ1-4, with D possibly matching TRBD1 (6 bases). Looked up from germline, CDR1 is SGHTA and CDR2 is FQGNSA. CDR3 size: 13 residues. V shed 3 bases and J shed 8 bases, with 10 bases lying between them. DNA of the CDR3: TGTGCCAGCAGCTTTGACAGGAGGGAAAAACTGTTTTTT. This sequence encodes CASSFDRREKLFF.

The rearrangement links TRBV4-2 to TRBJ2-7; TRBD2 agrees at 8 bases. From germline, CDR1 is LGHNA and CDR2 YNFKEQ. The junction had 9 bases not matched to a gene; V was cut back by 4 bases and J by 7 bases. The CDR3 consists of 14 residues. The CDR3 region is CASSLSGSPEEQYF. The CDR3 nucleotides read TGTGCCAGCAGCCTAAGCGGGAGCCCCGAGGAGCAGTACTTC.